Each of the 27 T cell receptor beta chains below was sequenced from the same sample in a study of blood T cell repertoires in COVID-19. Using immunoSEQ multiplex PCR, the repertoire was profiled, and TCRdb retains in-frame clones only, with some absent. The sample carries about 240,000 clones, 82% recorded once. Sequences were obtained from peripheral blood. Receptors originate from a woman aged 65 to 85 with acute or convalescent COVID-19.

This clone was found once. V and J are TRBV10-2 and TRBJ1-6; perhaps TRBD1 as D (6 bases). The germline gives CDR1 WSHSY, CDR2 SAAADI. This CDR3 is 15 amino acids long. The V end was cut by 0 bases, the J end by 7 bases, with 10 bases between. The CDR3 loop is CASSESGRGNSPLHF. The CDR3 DNA reads as TGCGCCAGCAGTGAGTCTGGCAGGGGAAATTCACCCCTCCACTTT.

The rearrangement uses TRBV7-2 and TRBJ1-6; possible D gene TRBD1, 6 bases. This CDR3 is built from 14 residues. The V end lost 5 bases, the J end lost 9 bases, and 14 bases lay between the germline ends. Germline CDR1 SGHTA, CDR2 FQGNSA. The CDR3 region is CASSVIRGGSPLHF. CDR3 DNA: TGTGCCAGCAGCGTGATAAGGGGGGGTTCACCCCTCCACTTT.

The chain combines TRBV18 with TRBJ2-7; 14 bases agree with TRBD2. Germline CDR1 and CDR2: KGHSH and LQKENI. This CDR3 spans 16 amino acids. The V gene end was trimmed by 3 bases and the J gene end by 2 bases; junction bases not matched to a gene: 3. DNA of the CDR3: TGTGCCAGCTCACCCGGACTAGCGGGGGGCGCCTACGAGCAGTACTTC. It codes for CASSPGLAGGAYEQYF.

This clone turned up a few times. V usage is TRBV4-3 and J usage is TRBJ1-5, with 8 positions matching TRBD1. The CDR3 has 15 amino acids. Germline values: CDR1 LGHNA, CDR2 YSLEER. The junction had 3 bases not matched to a gene; V was cut back by 4 bases and J by 1 base. This chain's CDR3 is CASSRRTGSNQPQHF. CDR3 DNA sequence: TGCGCCAGCAGCCGGAGGACAGGGAGCAATCAGCCCCAGCATTTT.

The J gene is TRBJ1-3, the V gene TRBV6-2 or TRBV6-3; tentatively, D is TRBD1 (5 bases). The germline V gene has CDR1 MNHEY and CDR2 SVGEGT. The CDR3 spans 15 residues. Trimming shortened V by 4 bases and J by 8 bases, and 18 bases separated the two germline ends. The CDR3 reads CASSSPGLWSDTIYF. Written as DNA, the CDR3 is TGTGCCAGCAGTTCACCGGGACTATGGTCGGACACCATATATTTT.

There are a few counts of this clone. The chain links TRBV19 to TRBJ2-1, with 7 nucleotides matching TRBD2. V trimming: 6 bases; J trimming: 4 bases; junction bases outside the gene matches: 12. This CDR3 comprises 16 residues. Germline V gives CDR1 LNHDA, CDR2 SQIVND (reference sequence). The CDR3 DNA sequence: TGTGCCAGTAGCCTTGGGGGGGGACTCTCATACAATGAGCAGTTCTTC. Amino acids: CASSLGGGLSYNEQFF.

This chain joins TRBV19 and TRBJ1-3; TRBD1 agrees at 7 bases. The V gene end was trimmed by 7 bases and the J gene end by 2 bases; junction bases not matched to a gene: 11. The CDR3 loop spans 16 amino acids. Germline assignment: CDR1 LNHDA and CDR2 SQIVND (reference sequence). CDR3 protein: CASTVTLQGPGNTIYF. DNA for the CDR3: TGTGCCAGTACCGTCACCCTACAGGGGCCTGGAAACACCATATATTTT.

The sample holds a few counts of this clone. The V and J genes are TRBV5-6 and TRBJ2-5; possible D gene TRBD1, 6 bases. The germline CDR1 and CDR2 sequences are SGHDT and YYEEEE. The CDR3 runs to 14 residues. Trimming stripped 9 bases from V and 1 base from J, with 16 bases between. In DNA, the CDR3 is TGTGCCACCGCGGACCGGGACACCCAAGAGACCCAGTACTTC. Protein sequence: CATADRDTQETQYF.

J is TRBJ1-4 and V is TRBV2; no clear D. This CDR3 has 14 residues. V gave up 4 bases and J gave up 7 bases, with 13 bases separating them. Germline V gene lookup returns CDR1 SNHLY and CDR2 FYNNEI. CDR3 nucleotides: TGTGCCAGCAGTGCGGAGGCCGTGGGTGAAAAACTGTTTTTT. Translating it yields CASSAEAVGEKLFF.

The chain recombines TRBV4-2 with TRBJ2-7, with D possibly TRBD2 on 5 matching bases. The germline V gene encodes CDR1 LGHNA and CDR2 YNFKEQ. This CDR3 comprises 15 residues. The V end lost 0 bases, the J end lost 1 base, and 10 bases lay between the germline ends. The CDR3 reads CASSQDQRWSYEQYF. DNA of the CDR3: TGTGCCAGCAGCCAAGATCAGCGGTGGTCCTACGAGCAGTACTTC.

The V gene is TRBV7-6, the J gene TRBJ2-7, with D possibly matching TRBD1 (6 bases). The CDR3 has 15 amino acids. V was cut by 1 base and J by 2 bases, with 12 bases left in between. Looked up from germline, CDR1 is SGHVS and CDR2 is FNYEAQ. The CDR3, as DNA: TGTGCCAGCAGCTTAGAACAGGGTTTCACCTACGAGCAGTACTTC. Residues: CASSLEQGFTYEQYF.

The genes are TRBV4-2 and TRBJ2-7; TRBD2 aligns across 10 bases. The CDR3 totals 17 residues. V dropped 8 bases and J dropped 1; count of bases not matched to a gene: 14. The germline V gene encodes CDR1 LGHNA and CDR2 YNFKEQ. The CDR3 here is CASPGSSGGPRSYEQYF. The CDR3 nucleotides are TGTGCCAGCCCGGGGAGTAGCGGGGGGCCGAGGTCCTACGAGCAGTACTTC.

The chain uses TRBV28 and TRBJ2-1; D might be TRBD2 (5 bases). In germline, CDR1 is MDHEN, CDR2 SYDVKM. This CDR3 is built from 12 residues. Trimming removed 3 bases at V and 9 bases at J, with 9 bases between. This CDR3 is CASSFSGFEQFF. CDR3 coding DNA: TGTGCCAGCAGTTTCAGCGGTTTTGAGCAGTTCTTC.

This chain links TRBV7-9 with TRBJ1-5; 7 positions agree with TRBD1. The V segment lost 5 bases and the J segment 5 bases; nucleotides outside the gene matches: 6. The CDR3 is 14 amino acids. The germline gives CDR1 SEHNR, CDR2 FQNEAQ (reference sequence). CDR3 nucleotides: TGTGCCAGCAGCCCCGGGACAGCTTATCAGCCCCAGCATTTT. The encoded protein is CASSPGTAYQPQHF.

CDR3 nucleotide sequence: TGTGCCAGCAGCCAAGACTACAGCACAGATACGCAGTATTTT. This codes for CASSQDYSTDTQYF. The rearrangement joins TRBV3-1 (or the pseudogene TRBV3-2) to TRBJ2-3; no firm D call. Trimming pared 0 bases from V and 0 bases from J, leaving 4 bases between. Looked up from germline, CDR1 is LGHDT and CDR2 is YNNKEL (reference sequence). This CDR3 is 14 amino acids long.

The chain uses TRBV10-3 and TRBJ1-2; TRBD1 agrees at 7 bases. This CDR3 has 16 residues. Trimming cost V 0 bases and J 5 bases; bases outside gene matches: 9. The germline V gene has CDR1 ENHRY and CDR2 SYGVKD. The CDR3 sequence is CAISESRTGDRYGYTF. The DNA for the CDR3 is TGTGCCATCAGTGAGTCACGGACAGGCGACCGATATGGCTACACCTTC.

This clone was seen only a few times. The chain employs TRBV5-4 and TRBJ2-7; 7 nucleotides match TRBD1. There are 14 residues in the CDR3. CDR1 and CDR2 from the germline V gene are SGHNT and YYREEE (reference sequence). The V segment lost 2 bases and the J segment 3 bases; nucleotides outside the gene matches: 5. As DNA, the CDR3 is TGTGCCAGCAGCTTCGTGACAGGGAGCTACGAGCAGTACTTC. It encodes CASSFVTGSYEQYF.

The chain joins TRBV18 to TRBJ1-5; TRBD1 is a possible D gene (5 bases). The CDR3 has 17 amino acids. Trimming removed 0 bases from V and 2 bases from J, with 14 bases in between. The V gene's germline CDR1 is KGHSH and CDR2 LQKENI. The CDR3 protein is CASSPPQVKGGNQPQHF. The DNA of the CDR3 is TGTGCCAGCTCACCACCGCAGGTTAAAGGGGGCAATCAGCCCCAGCATTTT.

This clone appeared a single time. The J gene is TRBJ1-1, the V gene TRBV4-3, with TRBD1 as a possible D gene (5 bases). The V end was cut by 0 bases, the J end by 5 bases, with 10 bases between. Germline CDR1 reads LGHNA; CDR2 reads YSLEER. This CDR3 is built from 14 residues. In DNA form, the CDR3 reads TGCGCCAGCAGCCAAGACCCCCCAGGGACTGAAGCTTTCTTT. It yields the protein CASSQDPPGTEAFF.

V and J are TRBV7-2 and TRBJ1-2; the match to TRBD1 covers 9 bases. This CDR3 is built from 14 residues. Trimming took 5 bases from V and 2 from J; bases not matched to a gene: 3. The germline gives CDR1 SGHTA, CDR2 FQGNSA. CDR3 region: CASSVDRGNYGYTF. The CDR3 region has the DNA TGTGCCAGCAGCGTGGACAGGGGAAACTATGGCTACACCTTC.

Comment on this clone: The same CDR3 is also encoded by other DNA sequences in this sample. The chain carries TRBV19 and TRBJ1-5; D possibly corresponds to TRBD1 (5 bases). Trimming removed 5 bases at V and 2 bases at J, with 10 bases between. Germline-derived CDR1 and CDR2 are LNHDA and SQIVND (reference sequence). The CDR3 consists of 14 residues. The CDR3 loop reads CASSLQGGNQPQHF. CDR3 bases: TGTGCCAGTAGTCTGCAGGGTGGCAATCAGCCCCAGCATTTT.

This clone was seen just once. The rearrangement links TRBV3-1 (or the pseudogene TRBV3-2) to TRBJ1-1, with 8 nucleotides matching TRBD1. J gave up 7 bases and V 1 base, and 8 bases lay outside the gene matches. The germline V gene has CDR1 LGHDT and CDR2 YNNKEL (reference sequence). The CDR3 covers 15 residues. The CDR3 sequence is CASSQVLTGDFEAFF. The CDR3 DNA reads as TGTGCCAGCAGCCAAGTTCTGACAGGGGACTTTGAAGCTTTCTTT.

The chain is built from TRBV27 and TRBJ2-7, with D possibly matching TRBD1 (6 bases). Trimming shortened V by 5 bases and J by 6 bases, and 20 bases separated the two germline ends. Germline V gene lookup returns CDR1 MNHEY and CDR2 SMNVEV (reference sequence). The CDR3 length is 15 residues. The CDR3 sequence: CASSQGTSLLGEQYF. CDR3 coding DNA: TGTGCCAGCAGTCAGGGGACGAGCCTTCTTGGCGAGCAGTACTTC.

About this clone itself: The same CDR3 is also encoded by other DNA sequences in this sample. V usage is TRBV14 and J usage is TRBJ1-2, with no clear D. V was shortened by 2 bases and J by 2 bases, with 3 bases between the two germline ends. Germline V gene lookup returns CDR1 SGHDN and CDR2 FVKESK. CDR3 length equals 12 residues. CDR3 loop: CASSQSNYGYTF. CDR3 DNA: TGTGCCAGCAGCCAATCAAACTATGGCTACACCTTC.

V gene TRBV28 combines with J gene TRBJ1-1; 7 nucleotides line up with TRBD1. Germline-derived CDR1 and CDR2 are MDHEN and SYDVKM. The CDR3 contains 15 residues. Losses at the gene ends were 7 bases for V and 8 bases for J; bases not matched to a gene: 16. CDR3 nucleotides: TGTGCCAGCATCCCCTCAGGGGGGAAGATTATGGAAGCTTTCTTT. Amino acids: CASIPSGGKIMEAFF. The whole variable domain, filled in from reference TRBV28 and TRBJ1-1, reads DVKVTQSSRYLVKRTGEKVFLECVQDMDHENMFWYRQDPGLGLRLIYFSYDVKMKEKGDIPEGYSVSREKKERFSLILESASTNQTSMYLCASIPSGGKIMEAFFGQGTRLTVV.

Remarks on this clone: At the DNA level, this CDR3 is encoded by other sequences in the same sample as well. The rearrangement links TRBV15 to TRBJ2-5; 14 nucleotides agree with TRBD2. V was pared by 1 base and J by 5 bases, with 15 bases of the junction left unmatched. Germline CDR1 LNHNV, CDR2 YYDKDF (reference sequence). The CDR3 extends over 20 amino acids. CDR3 residues: CATSRGLVSTSGGAGETQYF. In nucleotides, the CDR3 is TGTGCCACCAGCAGAGGATTGGTTTCGACTAGCGGGGGGGCGGGGGAGACCCAGTACTTC.

The chain combines TRBV7-8 with TRBJ1-6; possibly TRBD1 for D (5 bases). V was clipped by 3 bases and J by 4 bases, with 16 bases between them. Germline V gives CDR1 SGHVS, CDR2 FQNEAQ. The CDR3 length is 17 residues. Here the CDR3 reads CASSLLKGRLYNSPLHF. CDR3 nucleotides: TGTGCCAGCAGCTTGTTGAAGGGGAGGTTGTATAATTCACCCCTCCACTTT.